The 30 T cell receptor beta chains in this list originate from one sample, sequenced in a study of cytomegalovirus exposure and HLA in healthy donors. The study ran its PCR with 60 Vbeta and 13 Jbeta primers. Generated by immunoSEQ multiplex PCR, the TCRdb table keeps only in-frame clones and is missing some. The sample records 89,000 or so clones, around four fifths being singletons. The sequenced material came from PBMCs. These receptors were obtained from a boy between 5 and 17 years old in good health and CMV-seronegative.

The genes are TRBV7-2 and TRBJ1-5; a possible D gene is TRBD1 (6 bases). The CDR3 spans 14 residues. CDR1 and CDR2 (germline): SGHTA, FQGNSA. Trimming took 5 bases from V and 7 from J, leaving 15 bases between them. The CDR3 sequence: CASSHTGNGQPQHF. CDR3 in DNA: TGTGCCAGCAGCCATACAGGGAACGGGCAGCCCCAGCATTTT.

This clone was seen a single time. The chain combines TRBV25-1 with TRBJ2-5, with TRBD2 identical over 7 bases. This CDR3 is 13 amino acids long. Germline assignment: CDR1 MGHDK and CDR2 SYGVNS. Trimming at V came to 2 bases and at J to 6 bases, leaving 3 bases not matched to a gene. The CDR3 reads CASSEAGVKTQYF. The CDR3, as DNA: TGTGCCAGCAGTGAAGCGGGAGTAAAGACCCAGTACTTC.

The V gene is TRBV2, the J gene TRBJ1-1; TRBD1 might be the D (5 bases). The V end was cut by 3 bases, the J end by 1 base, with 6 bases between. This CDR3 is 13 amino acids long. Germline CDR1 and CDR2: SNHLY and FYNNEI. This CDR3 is CASSDQGNTEAFF. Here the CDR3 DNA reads TGTGCCAGCAGTGATCAGGGGAACACTGAAGCTTTCTTT. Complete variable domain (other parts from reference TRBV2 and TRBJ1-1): EPEVTQTPSHQVTQMGQEVILRCVPISNHLYFYWYRQILGQKVEFLVSFYNNEISEKSEIFDDQFSVERPDGSNFTLKIRSTKLEDSAMYFCASSDQGNTEAFFGQGTRLTVV.

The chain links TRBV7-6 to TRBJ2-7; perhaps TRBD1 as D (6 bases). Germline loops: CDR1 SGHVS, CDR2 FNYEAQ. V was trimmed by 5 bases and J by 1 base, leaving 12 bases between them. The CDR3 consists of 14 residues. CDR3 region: CASSPGTPSYEQYF. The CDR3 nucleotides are TGTGCCAGCAGCCCTGGGACACCGTCCTACGAGCAGTACTTC. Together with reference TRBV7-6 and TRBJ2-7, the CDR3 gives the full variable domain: GAGVSQSPRYKVTKRGQDVALRCDPISGHVSLYWYRQALGQGPEFLTYFNYEAQQDKSGLPNDRFSAERPEGSISTLTIQRTEQRDSAMYRCASSPGTPSYEQYFGPGTRLTVT.

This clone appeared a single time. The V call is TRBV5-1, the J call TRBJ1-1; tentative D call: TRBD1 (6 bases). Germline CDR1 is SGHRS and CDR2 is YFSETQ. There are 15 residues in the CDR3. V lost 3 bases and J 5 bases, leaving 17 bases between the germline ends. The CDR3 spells CASSWPDRGRTEAFF. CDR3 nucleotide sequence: TGCGCCAGCAGCTGGCCGGACAGAGGTCGGACTGAAGCTTTCTTT.

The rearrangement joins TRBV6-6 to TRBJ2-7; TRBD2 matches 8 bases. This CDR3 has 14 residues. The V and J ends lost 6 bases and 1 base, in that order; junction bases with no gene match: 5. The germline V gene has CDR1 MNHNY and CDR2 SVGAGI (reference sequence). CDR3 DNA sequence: TGTGCCAGCAGACCACTAGCGGCTTCCTACGAGCAGTACTTC. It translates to CASRPLAASYEQYF.

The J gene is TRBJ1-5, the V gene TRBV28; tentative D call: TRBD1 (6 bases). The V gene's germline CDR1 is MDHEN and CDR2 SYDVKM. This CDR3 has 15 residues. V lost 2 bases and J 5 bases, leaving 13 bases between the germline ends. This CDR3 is CASSLRTVLYQPQHF. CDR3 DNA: TGTGCCAGCAGTTTAAGGACAGTCTTATATCAGCCCCAGCATTTT.

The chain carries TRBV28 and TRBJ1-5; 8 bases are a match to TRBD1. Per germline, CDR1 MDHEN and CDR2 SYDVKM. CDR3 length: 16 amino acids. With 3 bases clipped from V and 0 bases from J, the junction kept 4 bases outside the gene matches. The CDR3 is CASSFLDRASNQPQHF. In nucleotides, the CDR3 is TGTGCCAGCAGTTTTCTGGACAGGGCTAGCAATCAGCCCCAGCATTTT.

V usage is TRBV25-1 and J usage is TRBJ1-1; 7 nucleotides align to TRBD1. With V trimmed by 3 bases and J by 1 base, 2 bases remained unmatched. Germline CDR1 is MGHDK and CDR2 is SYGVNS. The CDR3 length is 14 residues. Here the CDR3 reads CASSEGQSNTEAFF. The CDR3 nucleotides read TGTGCCAGCAGTGAGGGACAGTCGAACACTGAAGCTTTCTTT.

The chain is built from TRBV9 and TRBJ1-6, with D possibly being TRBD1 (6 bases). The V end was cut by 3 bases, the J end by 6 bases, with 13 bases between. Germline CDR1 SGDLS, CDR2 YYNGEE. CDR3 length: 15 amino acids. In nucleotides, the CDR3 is TGTGCCAGCAGCGGACAGTGGACAGCTAATTCACCCCTCCACTTT. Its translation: CASSGQWTANSPLHF.

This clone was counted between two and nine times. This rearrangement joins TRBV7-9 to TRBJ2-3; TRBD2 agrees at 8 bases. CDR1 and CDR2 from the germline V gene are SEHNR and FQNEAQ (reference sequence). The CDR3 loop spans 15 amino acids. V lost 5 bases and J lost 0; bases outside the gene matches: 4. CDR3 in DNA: TGTGCCAGCAGCGTCGGGACTAGAAGCACAGATACGCAGTATTTT. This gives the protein CASSVGTRSTDTQYF.

CDR3 nucleotides: TGCGCCAGCAGTCCTGGGAGCTCTGGGGCCAACGTCCTGACTTTC. Its protein is CASSPGSSGANVLTF. The genes are TRBV10-1 and TRBJ2-6, with TRBD2 as a possible D gene (5 bases). This CDR3 is 15 amino acids long. Per the germline V gene, CDR1 is WNHNN and CDR2 is SYGVQD (reference sequence). Trimming pared 5 bases from V and 0 bases from J, leaving 8 bases between.

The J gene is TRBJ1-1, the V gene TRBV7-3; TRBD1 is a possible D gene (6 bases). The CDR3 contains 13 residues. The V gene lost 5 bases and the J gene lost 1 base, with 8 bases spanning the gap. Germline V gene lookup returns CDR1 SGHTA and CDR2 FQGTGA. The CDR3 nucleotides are TGTGCCAGCAGCCAACAGGGGAACACTGAAGCTTTCTTT. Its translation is CASSQQGNTEAFF. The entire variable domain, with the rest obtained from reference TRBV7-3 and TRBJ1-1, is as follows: GAGVSQTPSNKVTEKGKYVELRCDPISGHTALYWYRQSLGQGPEFLIYFQGTGAADDSGLPNDRFFAVRPEGSVSTLKIQRTERGDSAVYLCASSQQGNTEAFFGQGTRLTVV.

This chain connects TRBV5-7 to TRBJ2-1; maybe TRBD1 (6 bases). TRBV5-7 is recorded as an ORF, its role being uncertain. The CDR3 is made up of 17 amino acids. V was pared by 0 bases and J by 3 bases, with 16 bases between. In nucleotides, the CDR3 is TGTGCCAGCAGCTTGGGGAGACAGGATAGTCGCTACAATGAGCAGTTCTTC. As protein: CASSLGRQDSRYNEQFF.

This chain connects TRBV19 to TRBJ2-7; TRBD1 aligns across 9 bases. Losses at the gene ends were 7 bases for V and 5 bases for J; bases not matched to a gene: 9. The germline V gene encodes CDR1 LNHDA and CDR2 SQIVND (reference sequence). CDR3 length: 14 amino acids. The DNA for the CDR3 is TGTGCCAGTACCGGACAGGGGAAAAATGACGAGCAGTACTTC. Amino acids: CASTGQGKNDEQYF.

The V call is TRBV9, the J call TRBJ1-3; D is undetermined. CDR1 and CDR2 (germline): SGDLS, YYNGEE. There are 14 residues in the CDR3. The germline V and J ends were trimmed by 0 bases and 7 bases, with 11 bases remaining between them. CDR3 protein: CASSVAGSENTIYF. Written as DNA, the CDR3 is TGTGCCAGCAGCGTAGCTGGATCGGAGAACACCATATATTTT.

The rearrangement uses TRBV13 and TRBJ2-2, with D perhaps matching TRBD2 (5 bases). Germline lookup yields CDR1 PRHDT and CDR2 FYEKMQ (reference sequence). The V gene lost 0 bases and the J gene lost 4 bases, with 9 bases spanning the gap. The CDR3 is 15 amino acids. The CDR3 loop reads CASSLGRGATGELFF. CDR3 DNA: TGTGCCAGCAGCTTAGGCCGGGGAGCCACCGGGGAGCTGTTTTTT.

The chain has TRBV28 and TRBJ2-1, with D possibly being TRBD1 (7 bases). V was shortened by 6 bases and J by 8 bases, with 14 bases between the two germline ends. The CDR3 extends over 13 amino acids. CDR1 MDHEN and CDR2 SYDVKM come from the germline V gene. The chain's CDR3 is CASRRQGGDEQFF. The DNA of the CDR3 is TGTGCCAGCAGGAGACAGGGCGGGGATGAGCAGTTCTTC.

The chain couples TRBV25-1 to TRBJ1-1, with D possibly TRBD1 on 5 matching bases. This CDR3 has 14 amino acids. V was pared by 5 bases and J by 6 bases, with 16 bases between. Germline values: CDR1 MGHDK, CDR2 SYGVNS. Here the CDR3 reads CASSPPGGRSEAFF. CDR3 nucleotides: TGTGCCAGCAGTCCCCCTGGGGGGAGGTCTGAAGCTTTCTTT.

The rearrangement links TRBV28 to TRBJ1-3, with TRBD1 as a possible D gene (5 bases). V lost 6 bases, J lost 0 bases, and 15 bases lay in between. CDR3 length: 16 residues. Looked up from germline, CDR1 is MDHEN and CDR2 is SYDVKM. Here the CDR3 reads CASRSSGRTSGNTIYF. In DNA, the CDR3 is TGTGCCAGCAGATCCTCAGGGCGAACCTCTGGAAACACCATATATTTT.

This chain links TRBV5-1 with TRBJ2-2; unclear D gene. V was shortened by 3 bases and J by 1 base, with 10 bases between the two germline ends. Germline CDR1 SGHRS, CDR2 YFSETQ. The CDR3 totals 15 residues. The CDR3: CASSSLSENTGELFF. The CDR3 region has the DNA TGCGCCAGCAGCTCCCTGAGCGAGAACACCGGGGAGCTGTTTTTT.

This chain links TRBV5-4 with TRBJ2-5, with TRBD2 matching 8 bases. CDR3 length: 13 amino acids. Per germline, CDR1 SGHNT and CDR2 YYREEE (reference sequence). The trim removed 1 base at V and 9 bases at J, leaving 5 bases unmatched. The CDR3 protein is CASSLSSGGAQYF. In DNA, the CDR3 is TGTGCCAGCAGCTTGTCTTCGGGAGGGGCCCAGTACTTC.

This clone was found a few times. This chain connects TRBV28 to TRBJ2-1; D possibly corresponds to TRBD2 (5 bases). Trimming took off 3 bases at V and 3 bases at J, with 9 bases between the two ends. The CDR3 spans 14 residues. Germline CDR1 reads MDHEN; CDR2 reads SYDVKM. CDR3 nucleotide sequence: TGTGCCAGCAGTTTGATGGGGAGCTACAATGAGCAGTTCTTC. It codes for CASSLMGSYNEQFF. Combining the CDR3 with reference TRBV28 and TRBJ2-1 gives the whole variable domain DVKVTQSSRYLVKRTGEKVFLECVQDMDHENMFWYRQDPGLGLRLIYFSYDVKMKEKGDIPEGYSVSREKKERFSLILESASTNQTSMYLCASSLMGSYNEQFFGPGTRLTVL.

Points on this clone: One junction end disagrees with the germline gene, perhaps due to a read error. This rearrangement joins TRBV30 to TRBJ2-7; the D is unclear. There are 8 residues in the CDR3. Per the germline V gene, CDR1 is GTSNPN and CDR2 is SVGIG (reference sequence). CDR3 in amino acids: CQFYEQYF. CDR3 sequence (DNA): TGCCAATTCTACGAGCAGTACTTC. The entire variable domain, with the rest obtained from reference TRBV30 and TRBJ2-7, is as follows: SQTIHQWPATLVQPVGSPLSLECTVEGTSNPNLYWYRQAAGRGLQLLFYSVGIGQISSEVPQNLSASRPQDRQFILSSKKLLLSDSGFYLCQFYEQYFGPGTRLTVT.

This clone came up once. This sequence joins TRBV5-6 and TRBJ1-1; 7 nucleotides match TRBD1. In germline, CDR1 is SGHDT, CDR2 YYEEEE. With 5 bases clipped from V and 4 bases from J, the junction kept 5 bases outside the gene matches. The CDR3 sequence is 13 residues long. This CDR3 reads CASRFDRATEAFF. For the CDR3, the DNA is TGTGCCAGCAGATTCGACAGGGCCACTGAAGCTTTCTTT.

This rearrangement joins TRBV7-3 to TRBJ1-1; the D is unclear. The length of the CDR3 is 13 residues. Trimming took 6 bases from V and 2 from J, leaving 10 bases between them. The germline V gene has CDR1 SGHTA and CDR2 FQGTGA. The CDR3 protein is CASRVQKNTEAFF. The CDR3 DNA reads TGTGCCAGCAGGGTACAGAAAAACACTGAAGCTTTCTTT.

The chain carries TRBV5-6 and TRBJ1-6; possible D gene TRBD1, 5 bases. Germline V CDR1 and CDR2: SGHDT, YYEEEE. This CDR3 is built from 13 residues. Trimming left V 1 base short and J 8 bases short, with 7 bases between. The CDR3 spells CASSLQGDSPLHF. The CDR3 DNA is TGTGCCAGCAGCTTGCAGGGTGATTCACCCCTCCACTTT. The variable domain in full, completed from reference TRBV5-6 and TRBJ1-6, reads DAGVTQSPTHLIKTRGQQVTLRCSPKSGHDTVSWYQQALGQGPQFIFQYYEEEERQRGNFPDRFSGHQFPNYSSELNVNALLLGDSALYLCASSLQGDSPLHFGNGTRLTVT.

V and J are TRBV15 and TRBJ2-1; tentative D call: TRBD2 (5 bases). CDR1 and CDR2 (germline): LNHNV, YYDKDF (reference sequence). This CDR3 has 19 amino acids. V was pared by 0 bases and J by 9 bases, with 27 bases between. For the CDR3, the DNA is TGTGCCACCAGCAGAGATCGAGATACGATGGACTCCTTTTTGGGTGAGCAGTTCTTC. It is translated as CATSRDRDTMDSFLGEQFF.

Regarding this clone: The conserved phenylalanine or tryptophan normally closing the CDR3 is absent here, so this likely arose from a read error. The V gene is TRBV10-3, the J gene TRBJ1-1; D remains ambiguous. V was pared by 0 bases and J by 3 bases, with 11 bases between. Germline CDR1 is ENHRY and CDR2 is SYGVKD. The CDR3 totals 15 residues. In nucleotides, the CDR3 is TGTGCCATCAGTGAGTCAGGCGGGAGGCACACTGAAGCTTTCCTT. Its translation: CAISESGGRHTEAFL.

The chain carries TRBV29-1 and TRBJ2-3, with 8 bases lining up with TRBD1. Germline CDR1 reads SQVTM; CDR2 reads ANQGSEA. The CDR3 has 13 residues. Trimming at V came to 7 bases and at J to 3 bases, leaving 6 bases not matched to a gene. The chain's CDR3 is CSGVRQGTDTQYF. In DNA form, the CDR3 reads TGCAGCGGGGTCCGACAGGGGACAGATACGCAGTATTTT.